The source of this T cell receptor (beta chain) is a study of vaccination and CD4 T cells after COVID-19. As for treatment: roughly ten-day PBMC culture with coronavirus spike peptide pools or control peptides (ViraFEST assay). From the approximately ten-day cultures, CD4+ T cells were isolated by negative selection. The CDR3 is 14 amino acids. V shed 5 bases, J shed 8 bases, and the junction held 5 bases outside the gene matches. Germline CDR1 and CDR2: SGHNT and YENEEA. The Oncomine TCR Beta short-read assay was applied to DNA of cultured CD4+ T cells. TCRdb processed the PCR reads anew with MiXCR; each CDR3 protein has one entry. The sample lists more than 4,500 distinct CDR3 sequences; about 46% were seen once. This clonotype was seen a single time. Its antigen is currently unknown.

This clonotype was sampled from a human donor who had recovered from COVID-19. Sequencing was carried out using CD4+ T cells from blood, cultured in vitro. This chain links TRBV11-3 with TRBJ2-1; 11 bases are a match to TRBD1. CDR3 residues: CASSIGQGADEQFF. The CDR3 bases are TGTGCCAGCAGCATCGGACAGGGGGCGGATGAGCAGTTCTTC.